The next 22 T cell receptor beta chains were all read from a single sample in a study of response to subunit inactivated influenza vaccine. TCRdb re-analysed the RT-PCR reads in MiXCR, keeping a single row per CDR3 protein. The table shows 500,000 to 550,000 distinct CDR3 sequences, with 7.6% occurring only once. Specimen: PBMCs from blood, collected less than 25 months after vaccination. All receptors come from a man aged 50 to 69 who received an inactivated influenza vaccine.

This clonotype was seen a handful of times. The CDR3 loop reads CAIRDMGTSGNEQFF. CDR3 in DNA: TGTGCCATCAGAGACATGGGGACTAGCGGCAATGAGCAGTTCTTC. The chain has TRBV10-3 and TRBJ2-1; 11 nucleotides line up with TRBD2. The CDR3 spans 15 residues. The germline CDR1 and CDR2 sequences are ENHRY and SYGVKD. J was trimmed by 6 bases and V by 6 bases; bases with no gene match: 7.

The chain combines TRBV27 with TRBJ1-5; 7 bases match TRBD1. After removal of 6 bases from V and 0 bases from J, the junction contained 5 bases not matched to a gene. Germline assignment: CDR1 MNHEY and CDR2 SMNVEV (reference sequence). The CDR3 contains 15 residues. Written as DNA, the CDR3 is TGTGCCAGCAGCCAAGGGGGCATTAGCAATCAGCCCCAGCATTTT. Its translation is CASSQGGISNQPQHF.

This clonotype showed up many times. The chain combines TRBV12-3 or TRBV12-4 with TRBJ1-2; D call uncertain. The CDR3 covers 16 residues. Between the trimmed V and J ends, which lost 7 bases and 4 bases, there was a span of 22 bases. For the CDR3, the DNA is TGTGCCAGCAATCCTCCAGACCGAGATAACGGCTATGGCTACACCTTC. This sequence encodes CASNPPDRDNGYGYTF.

This clonotype was seen ten or more times. This chain links TRBV2 with TRBJ2-3, with D perhaps matching TRBD2 (6 bases). The V end lost 6 bases, the J end lost 0 bases, and 10 bases lay between the germline ends. This CDR3 is built from 14 residues. The germline CDR1 and CDR2 sequences are SNHLY and FYNNEI. The CDR3 region is CASSRGWSTDTQYF. For the CDR3, the DNA is TGTGCCAGCAGCCGGGGGTGGAGCACAGATACGCAGTATTTT.

This clonotype has more than one count but fewer than ten. The V and J genes are TRBV6-1 and TRBJ1-5; D might be TRBD1 (5 bases). The V gene lost 4 bases and the J gene lost 0 bases, with 10 bases spanning the gap. The CDR3 loop spans 15 amino acids. In germline, CDR1 is MNHNS, CDR2 SASEGT. CDR3 in amino acids: CASSARDGSNQPQHF. The CDR3, as DNA: TGTGCCAGCAGTGCCCGGGACGGTAGCAATCAGCCCCAGCATTTT.

The CDR3 is CASSLFGLGTYEQYF. The CDR3 DNA reads TGTGCCAGCAGTTTATTTGGGTTGGGCACCTACGAGCAGTACTTC. This rearrangement joins TRBV27 to TRBJ2-7; D remains unclear. Trimming removed 1 base from V and 2 bases from J, with 12 bases in between. Germline V gene sequence: CDR1 MNHEY, CDR2 SMNVEV (reference sequence). The CDR3 loop spans 15 amino acids.

This clonotype was seen a few times. V is TRBV7-9 and J is TRBJ2-7, with 9 positions matching TRBD2. The CDR3 has 16 amino acids. The V gene's germline CDR1 is SEHNR and CDR2 FQNEAQ (reference sequence). Losses at the gene ends were 5 bases for V and 0 bases for J; bases not matched to a gene: 8. The CDR3 sequence: CASSAGLASDSYEQYF. In nucleotides, the CDR3 is TGTGCCAGCAGCGCCGGACTAGCGTCCGACTCCTACGAGCAGTACTTC.

The V and J genes are TRBV6-2 or TRBV6-3 and TRBJ1-5; 7 nucleotides agree with TRBD1. V shed 6 bases, J shed 1 base, and the junction held 3 bases outside the gene matches. The germline gives CDR1 MNHEY, CDR2 SVGEGT. This CDR3 has 14 amino acids. CDR3 sequence reads: CASRRQGSNQPQHF. The CDR3 DNA follows: TGTGCCAGCAGGAGACAGGGAAGCAATCAGCCCCAGCATTTT.

Ten or more counts support this clonotype. This chain joins TRBV4-2 and TRBJ1-3; D not resolved. This CDR3 contains 14 residues. V was trimmed by 2 bases and J by 5 bases, leaving 10 bases between them. Germline V gene lookup returns CDR1 LGHNA and CDR2 YNFKEQ. CDR3 sequence: CASSQSEARNTIYF. CDR3 sequence (DNA): TGTGCCAGCAGCCAATCCGAGGCCCGAAACACCATATATTTT.

V usage is TRBV28 and J usage is TRBJ1-2; D unclear. V lost 2 bases and J lost 0, with 13 bases in between. Germline CDR1 MDHEN, CDR2 SYDVKM. This CDR3 is built from 16 residues. The CDR3 nucleotides read TGTGCCAGCAGTTTACAGGAGAATTTAGCTAACTATGGCTACACCTTC. Protein: CASSLQENLANYGYTF.

A few counts support this clonotype. The rearrangement uses TRBV6-2 or TRBV6-3 and TRBJ2-1, with 8 bases aligning to TRBD2. Germline-derived CDR1 and CDR2 are MNHEY and SVGEGT. This CDR3 is built from 18 residues. V shed 1 base, J shed 0 bases, and the junction held 8 bases outside the gene matches. As DNA, the CDR3 is TGTGCCAGCAGTTACTGGACTAAGCGGGAGAGCTCCTACAATGAGCAGTTCTTC. Residues: CASSYWTKRESSYNEQFF.

The chain has TRBV20-1 and TRBJ1-2, with D hard to call. Germline-derived CDR1 and CDR2 are DFQATT and SNEGSKA (reference sequence). The V and J ends lost 0 bases and 2 bases respectively, with 4 bases between them. The CDR3 is 12 residues long. The CDR3 loop is CSARDNNYGYTF. The CDR3 DNA reads TGCAGTGCTAGAGATAACAACTATGGCTACACCTTC.

This clonotype was detected only a few times. This rearrangement joins TRBV3-1 to TRBJ1-1; possibly TRBD1 for D (5 bases). The germline gives CDR1 LGHDT, CDR2 YNNKEL (reference sequence). V gave up 8 bases and J gave up 10 bases, with 26 bases separating them. The CDR3 sequence is 15 residues long. The CDR3 bases are TGTGCCAGCTCCTCGGCGGGACGGTCACTTTGGGGAGCTTTCTTT. Encoded protein: CASSSAGRSLWGAFF. Using reference TRBV3-1 and TRBJ1-1 for the parts outside the CDR3, the full variable domain is DTAVSQTPKYLVTQMGNDKSIKCEQNLGHDTMYWYKQDSKKFLKIMFSYNNKELIINETVPNRFSPKSPDKAHLNLHINSLELGDSAVYFCASSSAGRSLWGAFFGQGTRLTVV.

This rearrangement joins TRBV11-2 to TRBJ2-1; 8 bases map to TRBD1. Trimming removed 2 bases from V and 13 bases from J; junction bases left unmatched: 4. This CDR3 has 12 residues. Germline-derived CDR1 and CDR2 are SGHAT and FQNNGV. CDR3 in amino acids: CASSLLDRAQFF. DNA of the CDR3: TGTGCCAGCAGCTTACTGGACAGGGCACAGTTCTTC.

This chain uses TRBV5-1 with TRBJ2-5; 11 positions agree with TRBD2. CDR1 SGHRS and CDR2 YFSETQ come from the germline V gene. The CDR3 is made up of 16 amino acids. Trimming took 4 bases from V and 5 from J; bases not matched to a gene: 10. Written as DNA, the CDR3 is TGCGCCAGCAGCCATAGCGGGAGGGCCATGTTGGAGACCCAGTACTTC. This translates into CASSHSGRAMLETQYF.

In this sample, this clonotype turned up many times. The chain joins TRBV6-6 to TRBJ2-2; D is uncertain. The CDR3 runs to 13 residues. Germline lookup yields CDR1 MNHNY and CDR2 SVGAGI (reference sequence). The V and J ends lost 0 bases and 8 bases respectively, with 7 bases between them. The CDR3 nucleotides read TGTGCCAGCAGTTACTCTGTGGATGGGGAGCTGTTTTTT. This gives the protein CASSYSVDGELFF.

The chain is built from TRBV20-1 and TRBJ2-2; 7 bases are a match to TRBD1. The CDR3 sequence is 15 residues long. Germline CDR1 reads DFQATT; CDR2 reads SNEGSKA (reference sequence). J was trimmed by 4 bases and V by 0 bases; bases with no gene match: 5. CDR3 sequence (DNA): TGCAGTGCTAGAGATCCAAACAGGGGCACCGGGGAGCTGTTTTTT. Protein product: CSARDPNRGTGELFF.

In its sample, this clonotype was seen a few times. The chain employs TRBV7-9 and TRBJ2-1; 9 bases are a match to TRBD2. CDR1 SEHNR and CDR2 FQNEAQ come from the germline V gene (reference sequence). CDR3 length equals 16 residues. Trimming at V came to 5 bases and at J to 7 bases, leaving 12 bases not matched to a gene. CDR3 loop: CASSRGLGREGNEQFF. The CDR3 DNA reads as TGTGCCAGCAGCCGCGGTCTAGGGCGGGAGGGAAATGAGCAGTTCTTC. The whole variable domain, remainder taken from reference TRBV7-9 and TRBJ2-1, is DTGVSQNPRHKITKRGQNVTFRCDPISEHNRLYWYRQTLGQGPEFLTYFQNEAQLEKSRLLSDRFSAERPKGSFSTLEIQRTEQGDSAMYLCASSRGLGREGNEQFFGPGTRLTVL.

This clonotype was recorded at least ten times. For the CDR3, the DNA is TGTGCCAGCACATTCGACATTGGAAGCACAGATACGCAGTATTTT. Its translation is CASTFDIGSTDTQYF. The chain couples TRBV12-3 or TRBV12-4 to TRBJ2-3, with D unclear. The ends were cut back, 7 bases at V and 0 bases at J, with 14 bases in the middle. This CDR3 comprises 15 residues.

This clonotype has ten or more counts. The chain is built from TRBV7-8 and TRBJ1-1; unclear D gene. Germline CDR1 SGHVS, CDR2 FQNEAQ. Trimming shortened V by 2 bases and J by 0 bases, and 10 bases separated the two germline ends. The CDR3 runs to 15 residues. CDR3 loop: CASSLSPLVNTEAFF. The CDR3 nucleotides read TGTGCCAGCAGCTTAAGTCCTCTGGTGAACACTGAAGCTTTCTTT.

The table lists this clonotype with many counts. The chain couples TRBV20-1 to TRBJ2-1; D is perhaps TRBD2 (6 bases). Germline-derived CDR1 and CDR2 are DFQATT and SNEGSKA (reference sequence). V lost 4 bases to trimming and J lost 8 bases, with 18 bases between them. This CDR3 spans 14 amino acids. The CDR3 here is CSATGGTSGYEQFF. CDR3 nucleotides: TGCAGTGCTACCGGCGGGACTTCGGGATATGAGCAGTTCTTC.

This clonotype was seen many times. The chain uses TRBV5-1 and TRBJ2-5, with TRBD1 matching 8 bases. CDR1 is SGHRS and CDR2 is YFSETQ in the germline V gene. V was pared by 4 bases and J by 5 bases, with 7 bases of the junction left unmatched. The CDR3 length is 14 residues. The DNA of the CDR3 is TGCGCCAGCAGCGAATGGACAGGGCAGGAGACCCAGTACTTC. Protein product: CASSEWTGQETQYF.